The clone carrying this T cell receptor beta chain was recorded at least ten times. This sample was included in a study of HIV-infected children after antiretroviral therapy interruption. The treatment: PENTA 11 planned treatment interruption arm or continuous ART arm. V dropped 7 bases and J dropped 4 bases, with 7 bases sitting between them. The CDR3 is made up of 11 amino acids. Germline assignment: CDR1 ENHRY and CDR2 SYGVKD. The TCR library was built from RNA with a 3' RACE protocol and unique molecular identifiers. TCRdb used MiXCR to reprocess the 3' RACE reads, holding one entry per CDR3 protein. The sample lists about 89,000 distinct CDR3 sequences, about 7% seen once, with around 1.1% in the top ten.

This sequence joins TRBV10-3 and TRBJ1-2, with D maybe TRBD1 (5 bases). This receptor was taken from a pool of human donors with HIV. The specimen comprised CD45RA+ CD4+ T cells from PBMCs, pooled from several time points, sampled from a donor given antiretroviral therapy, either interrupted or continuous. Specified subset: naive CD4+ CD45RA+ CD45RO- T cells. CDR3 sequence (DNA): TGTGCCATCAAGCAGGGCTATGGCTACACCTTC. Protein sequence: CAIKQGYGYTF.